These 20 T cell receptor beta chains came from one sample sequenced in a study of cytomegalovirus exposure and HLA in healthy donors. Profiling relied on immunoSEQ multiplex PCR, and the TCRdb table lists in-frame clones only, not all of them. The sample gives approximately 59,000 clones, 93% of which show up once; about 1.5% is in the top ten. The sample taken for sequencing was PBMCs. Receptors were obtained from a woman aged 18-29 years in good health and CMV-seropositive.

This chain uses TRBV19 with TRBJ1-1, with TRBD1 matching over 8 bases. The CDR3 runs 16 residues. J lost 1 base, V lost 4 bases, and 8 bases had no gene match. The germline V gene has CDR1 LNHDA and CDR2 SQIVND (reference sequence). CDR3 nucleotide sequence: TGTGCCAGTAGTAGAGAGCCCGGGACAGGGAACACTGAAGCTTTCTTT. Its translation is CASSREPGTGNTEAFF.

This chain uses TRBV6-5 with TRBJ1-5; 8 positions match TRBD1. With V trimmed by 4 bases and J by 7 bases, 9 bases remained unmatched. CDR1 is MNHEY, CDR2 SVGAGI, per germline. CDR3 length: 15 residues. In DNA, the CDR3 is TGTGCCAGCAGTTCGGGACAGGCGAGAGAGCAGCCCCAGCATTTT. It translates to CASSSGQAREQPQHF.

This clone was counted once. The gene calls are TRBV5-8 and TRBJ2-2, with 11 bases aligning to TRBD2. V shed 7 bases, J shed 4 bases, and the junction held 9 bases outside the gene matches. The CDR3 has 16 amino acids. Germline V gene sequence: CDR1 SGHTS, CDR2 YDEGEE. The DNA of the CDR3 is TGTGCCAGCGGAAGATTAGCGGGGGGGCCCACCGGGGAGCTGTTTTTT. This translates into CASGRLAGGPTGELFF.

The chain joins TRBV6-5 to TRBJ2-7, with 8 bases aligning to TRBD2. The germline gives CDR1 MNHEY, CDR2 SVGAGI. The junction had 4 bases not matched to a gene; V was cut back by 2 bases and J by 4 bases. The CDR3 consists of 14 residues. The CDR3 region is CASSYGRGGYEQYF. CDR3 nucleotide sequence: TGTGCCAGCAGTTACGGTCGGGGGGGTTACGAGCAGTACTTC.

This chain connects TRBV11-2 to TRBJ2-7, with 7 bases matching TRBD1. J lost 2 bases, V lost 2 bases, and 3 bases had no gene match. The CDR3 totals 14 residues. CDR1 SGHAT and CDR2 FQNNGV come from the germline V gene. In nucleotides, the CDR3 is TGTGCCAGCAGCTTAACAGGGGATGCCTACGAGCAGTACTTC. Translation gives CASSLTGDAYEQYF.

The V and J genes are TRBV28 and TRBJ2-6; D gene ambiguous. This CDR3 has 15 residues. Trimming removed 6 bases from V and 0 bases from J, with 9 bases in between. Germline CDR1 is MDHEN and CDR2 is SYDVKM. The CDR3 DNA sequence: TGTGCCAGCAGGAGACATAGCTCTGGGGCCAACGTCCTGACTTTC. It codes for CASRRHSSGANVLTF. Variable domain in full (rest from reference TRBV28 and TRBJ2-6): DVKVTQSSRYLVKRTGEKVFLECVQDMDHENMFWYRQDPGLGLRLIYFSYDVKMKEKGDIPEGYSVSREKKERFSLILESASTNQTSMYLCASRRHSSGANVLTFGAGSRLTVL.

This clone is a singleton in its sample. This chain joins TRBV7-9 and TRBJ1-1, with D maybe TRBD1 (5 bases). CDR3 length: 14 amino acids. V was pared by 3 bases and J by 1 base, with 9 bases between. Germline-derived CDR1 and CDR2 are SEHNR and FQNEAQ (reference sequence). CDR3 sequence reads: CASSFDSPNTEAFF. CDR3 DNA: TGTGCCAGCAGCTTCGACAGTCCGAACACTGAAGCTTTCTTT.

J is TRBJ2-2 and V is TRBV5-1; D perhaps matches TRBD1 (6 bases). The CDR3 is 16 residues long. V was clipped by 2 bases and J by 1 base, with 12 bases between them. In germline, CDR1 is SGHRS, CDR2 YFSETQ. CDR3 sequence reads: CASSLRMTGNTGELFF. CDR3 bases: TGCGCCAGCAGCTTACGGATGACAGGGAACACCGGGGAGCTGTTTTTT.

In its sample, this clone was seen once. J is TRBJ1-2 and V is TRBV9; 8 bases are shared with TRBD1. The V gene's germline CDR1 is SGDLS and CDR2 YYNGEE. The J segment lost 3 bases and the V segment lost 1 base, leaving 2 bases of the junction unmatched. There are 14 residues in the CDR3. The CDR3 here is CASSVSQGDYGYTF. The CDR3 coding sequence is TGTGCCAGCAGCGTATCACAGGGGGACTATGGCTACACCTTC.

The V call is TRBV2, the J call TRBJ1-5; D not resolved. This CDR3 spans 15 amino acids. Germline CDR1 and CDR2: SNHLY and FYNNEI. The V end lost 6 bases, the J end lost 2 bases, and 14 bases lay between the germline ends. CDR3 protein: CASRVLDGGNQPQHF. CDR3 DNA sequence: TGTGCCAGCAGGGTGTTAGACGGAGGCAATCAGCCCCAGCATTTT.

This sequence joins TRBV5-1 and TRBJ1-3; the D is unclear. This CDR3 has 14 amino acids. V dropped 1 base and J dropped 0 bases, with 5 bases sitting between them. The germline V gene encodes CDR1 SGHRS and CDR2 YFSETQ. Written as DNA, the CDR3 is TGCGCCAGCAGCTTGAGTAGCTCTGGAAACACCATATATTTT. Its protein product is CASSLSSSGNTIYF.

The gene calls are TRBV19 and TRBJ2-7, with 14 bases lining up with TRBD2. Germline CDR1 is LNHDA and CDR2 is SQIVND (reference sequence). V gave up 3 bases and J gave up 1 base; unmatched junction bases: 8. The CDR3 runs 18 residues. The CDR3 DNA reads TGTGCCAGTAGTATGGGTGGACTAGCGGGGGGCGGTTCCTACGAGCAGTACTTC. It yields the protein CASSMGGLAGGGSYEQYF.

In its sample, this clone ranks as medium-sized. This rearrangement joins TRBV18 to TRBJ1-2, with no clear D. The CDR3 runs to 15 residues. In germline, CDR1 is KGHSH, CDR2 LQKENI. Trimming removed 6 bases at V and 6 bases at J, with 20 bases between. The CDR3 sequence: CASSPEQTLADGYTF. CDR3 coding DNA: TGTGCCAGCTCGCCTGAACAGACCCTGGCAGATGGCTACACCTTC.

The chain has TRBV9 and TRBJ1-2, with D possibly being TRBD1 (6 bases). The germline gives CDR1 SGDLS, CDR2 YYNGEE. The V end was cut by 2 bases, the J end by 4 bases, with 12 bases between. The CDR3 runs 14 residues. The CDR3 nucleotides read TGTGCCAGCAGCGTCGAACAGGGCAGCTATGGCTACACCTTC. It yields the protein CASSVEQGSYGYTF.

This chain uses TRBV4-2 with TRBJ1-1; perhaps TRBD1 as D (6 bases). Germline values: CDR1 LGHNA, CDR2 YNFKEQ. The length of the CDR3 is 16 residues. The ends were cut back, 1 base at V and 0 bases at J, with 12 bases in the middle. CDR3 bases: TGTGCCAGCAGCCAAGGGGCAGGGGCTGTGAACACTGAAGCTTTCTTT. Translation: CASSQGAGAVNTEAFF.

In this sample, this clone turned up a few times. The chain is built from TRBV6-4 and TRBJ2-3; a weak D match, TRBD2 (5 bases). The germline V gene has CDR1 MRHNA and CDR2 SNTAGT. This CDR3 has 15 amino acids. Trimming cost V 8 bases and J 3 bases, with 18 bases left between them. DNA for the CDR3: TGTGCCAGCGGAACTGGAAAGGGAGAAACAGATACGCAGTATTTT. Its protein product is CASGTGKGETDTQYF.

This clone was counted a few times. V gene TRBV6-4 combines with J gene TRBJ2-5; maybe TRBD2 (5 bases). The CDR3 runs to 13 residues. Germline values: CDR1 MRHNA, CDR2 SNTAGT. Trimming left V 4 bases short and J 4 bases short, with 10 bases between. CDR3 DNA: TGTGCCAGCAGTGCTAAGGCGGGAGAGACCCAGTACTTC. It is translated as CASSAKAGETQYF.

This chain joins TRBV4-1 and TRBJ2-5; 7 bases agree with TRBD1. Germline trimming cut 3 bases from V and 1 base from J; bases unmatched to any gene: 5. The CDR3 runs 15 residues. Germline CDR1 is MGHRA and CDR2 is YSYEKL. CDR3 sequence reads: CASSQTGTAQETQYF. CDR3 nucleotides: TGCGCCAGCAGCCAGACCGGGACAGCCCAAGAGACCCAGTACTTC.

This chain connects TRBV28 to TRBJ1-2, with 7 bases matching TRBD1. The length of the CDR3 is 14 residues. Germline V gene data show CDR1 as MDHEN and CDR2 as SYDVKM. The junction had 5 bases not matched to a gene; V was cut back by 3 bases and J by 4 bases. The CDR3 region is CASSFQGGPYGYTF. The CDR3, as DNA: TGTGCCAGCAGTTTCCAGGGGGGTCCCTATGGCTACACCTTC.

For the CDR3, the DNA is TGCGCCAGCAGAGGAAGGGGTGGAGGGAATGACGAGCCCCAGCATTTT. Its protein product is CASRGRGGGNDEPQHF. The J gene is TRBJ1-5, the V gene TRBV10-1; a weak D match, TRBD1 (5 bases). With 6 bases removed from V and 8 bases from J, the gap between germline ends came to 23 bases. CDR1 WNHNN and CDR2 SYGVQD come from the germline V gene (reference sequence). The CDR3 runs to 16 residues.